The present T cell receptor (beta chain) was sequenced within a study of monozygotic twins with inflammatory bowel disease. This CDR3 is built from 12 residues. Germline V gene sequence: CDR1 MNHNY, CDR2 SVGAGI (reference sequence). One entry per CDR3 protein, without DNA, is what TCRdb gives after re-calling the 5' RACE reads. The table lists approximately 400,000 distinct CDR3 sequences, with approximately 2.3% in the top ten. Remarks on this clonotype: What it binds is not known.

Sampling involved one blood draw (2.5 ml) for every donor. No sorting of T cells preceded isolation of total RNA from whole blood. Whole-study findings and limits: No difference in repertoire similarity was seen between concordant and discordant twins, possibly because power was limited.

The chain combines TRBV6-6 with TRBJ1-2; checking the TCRdb D call of TRBD1 is not possible without DNA. This TCR derives from a human donor with ulcerative colitis or Crohn's disease, or a healthy co-twin of an affected twin (not recorded which). Sequenced material: blood. The CDR3 sequence: CASSSTGYGYTF.